This T cell receptor beta chain was documented in a study of low-dose radiotherapy and immunotherapy resistance in tumors. Across the whole study: Daily, from cycle 1 day 1 and for four cycles, patients took oral aspirin 300 mg.

In this sample, this clonotype turned up many times. Time point described: after trial treatment. Described treatment: LDRT plus nivolumab, ipilimumab, low-dose cyclophosphamide and aspirin (RACIN trial). Nivolumab, ipilimumab, aspirin, low-dose cyclophosphamide and low-dose radiotherapy were given to donors. Both TCRalpha and TCRbeta chains were reverse transcribed with V-gene-specific primers. With a constant-region primer and a V-primer adapter, TCRs were subjected to roughly 20 PCR cycles of amplification. TCRdb itself ran the reads through MiXCR, one entry per CDR3 protein. The table records approximately 100,000 distinct CDR3 sequences, less than 25% of them present only once. Germline trimming cut 6 bases from V and 1 base from J; bases unmatched to any gene: 5. The CDR3 runs 15 residues.

The chain is built from TRBV12-3 or TRBV12-4 and TRBJ2-2; 7 positions agree with TRBD2. This specimen consisted of PBMCs, obtained after low-dose radiotherapy plus immunotherapy. This TCR derives from a male donor with prostate cancer. The CDR3 DNA reads as TGTGCCAGCAGGCGGGGAGGGGTGAACACCGGGGAGCTGTTTTTT. It specifies CASRRGGVNTGELFF.